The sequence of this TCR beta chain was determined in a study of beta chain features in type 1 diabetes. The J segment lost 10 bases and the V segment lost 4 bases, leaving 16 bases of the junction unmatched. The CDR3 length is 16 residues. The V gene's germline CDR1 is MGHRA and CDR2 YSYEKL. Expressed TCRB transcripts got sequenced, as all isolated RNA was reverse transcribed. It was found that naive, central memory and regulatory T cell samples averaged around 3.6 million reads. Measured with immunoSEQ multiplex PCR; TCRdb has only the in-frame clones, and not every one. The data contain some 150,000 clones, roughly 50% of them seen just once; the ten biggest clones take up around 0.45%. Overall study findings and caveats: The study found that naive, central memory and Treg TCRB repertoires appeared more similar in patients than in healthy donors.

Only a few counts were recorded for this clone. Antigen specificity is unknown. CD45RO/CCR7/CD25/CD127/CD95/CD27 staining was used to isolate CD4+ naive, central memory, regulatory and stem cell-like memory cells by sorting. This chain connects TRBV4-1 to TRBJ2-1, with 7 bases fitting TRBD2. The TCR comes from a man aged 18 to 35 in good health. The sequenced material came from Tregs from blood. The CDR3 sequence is CASSPLGLAEVPEQFF. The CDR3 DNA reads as TGCGCCAGCAGCCCTTTGGGGCTAGCGGAGGTTCCGGAGCAGTTCTTC.